One and the same sample provided the 24 T cell receptor beta chains below, sequenced in a study of blood T cell repertoires in COVID-19. TCRdb's table, derived via immunoSEQ multiplex PCR, lists solely in-frame clones and lacks some. The sample lists 40,000 to 45,000 clones, around 87% occurring once. Sample: peripheral blood. These receptor sequences come from a man between 40 and 49 years old with COVID-19, enrolled during active disease.

The rearrangement uses TRBV3-1 (or the pseudogene TRBV3-2) and TRBJ1-5, with 9 positions matching TRBD1. CDR3 length: 15 residues. Trimming took 3 bases from V and 4 from J; bases not matched to a gene: 4. Germline loops: CDR1 LGHDT, CDR2 YNNKEL (reference sequence). CDR3 loop: CASSQTGGKNQPQHF. The CDR3 DNA follows: TGTGCCAGCAGCCAGACAGGGGGAAAAAATCAGCCCCAGCATTTT.

The genes are TRBV5-4 and TRBJ2-1; 9 nucleotides line up with TRBD2. Unmatched junction bases numbered 9, after V lost 2 bases and J lost 9 bases. The CDR3 spans 15 residues. Germline V gives CDR1 SGHNT, CDR2 YYREEE (reference sequence). The CDR3 DNA reads TGTGCCAGCAGCTTTTTCCTAGCGGGATCCGGTGAGCAGTTCTTC. Translated: CASSFFLAGSGEQFF.

By sample share, this clone is medium-sized. V gene TRBV11-2 combines with J gene TRBJ1-1, with 10 bases aligning to TRBD1. The CDR3 has 14 amino acids. V lost 4 bases and J lost 5; bases outside the gene matches: 4. Germline V lookup: CDR1 SGHAT, CDR2 FQNNGV. CDR3 sequence reads: CASSWSDRGTEAFF. As DNA, the CDR3 is TGTGCCAGCAGCTGGTCGGACAGGGGGACTGAAGCTTTCTTT.

The chain combines TRBV19 with TRBJ2-5; maybe TRBD1 (5 bases). This CDR3 contains 14 residues. The V gene lost 0 bases and the J gene lost 6 bases, with 11 bases spanning the gap. Germline assignment: CDR1 LNHDA and CDR2 SQIVND (reference sequence). The CDR3 reads CASSIEPSGQTQYF. CDR3 bases: TGTGCCAGTAGTATAGAGCCCTCAGGGCAGACCCAGTACTTC.

The V gene is TRBV5-8, the J gene TRBJ2-7, with a tentative D call TRBD1 (5 bases). Between the trimmed V and J ends, which lost 5 bases and 2 bases, there was a span of 17 bases. Germline values: CDR1 SGHTS, CDR2 YDEGEE. This CDR3 contains 15 residues. The DNA for the CDR3 is TGTGCCAGCAGTCCTCTCCCAGGGTCCCCCTACGAGCAGTACTTC. Translating gives CASSPLPGSPYEQYF.

By proportion, this clone is medium-sized. This chain connects TRBV29-1 to TRBJ2-7; 7 nucleotides match TRBD2. The CDR3 is 11 residues long. Germline values: CDR1 SQVTM, CDR2 ANQGSEA. V gave up 6 bases and J gave up 7 bases; unmatched junction bases: 6. The CDR3 sequence: CSVGDGGEQYF. The DNA of the CDR3 is TGCAGCGTGGGAGACGGGGGGGAGCAGTACTTC.

The chain is built from TRBV15 and TRBJ1-2, with D perhaps TRBD1 (6 bases). CDR3 length: 15 amino acids. Germline CDR1 is LNHNV and CDR2 is YYDKDF (reference sequence). Deletions cut 0 bases from V and 4 bases from J, with 12 bases between. The CDR3 region is CATSRDSGESYGYTF. The CDR3 nucleotides read TGTGCCACCAGCAGAGATTCAGGGGAAAGCTATGGCTACACCTTC.

This clone was recorded only once. V is TRBV29-1 and J is TRBJ2-7; D perhaps matches TRBD1 (6 bases). CDR1 is SQVTM, CDR2 ANQGSEA, per germline. The V gene lost 4 bases and the J gene lost 1 base, with 11 bases spanning the gap. This CDR3 spans 13 amino acids. The chain's CDR3 is CSVVGRGSYEQYF. The CDR3 nucleotides are TGCAGCGTTGTGGGCAGGGGTTCCTACGAGCAGTACTTC.

This sequence joins TRBV11-3 and TRBJ2-6; maybe TRBD1 (7 bases). In germline, CDR1 is SGHNT, CDR2 YENEEA. V was pared by 3 bases and J by 2 bases, with 8 bases between. There are 15 residues in the CDR3. The CDR3 here is CASSFRGAGANVLTF. Here the CDR3 DNA reads TGTGCCAGCAGCTTCAGGGGGGCTGGGGCCAACGTCCTGACTTTC.

The J gene is TRBJ2-1, the V gene TRBV30; D is unresolved. Germline CDR1 reads GTSNPN; CDR2 reads SVGIG (reference sequence). CDR3 length equals 13 residues. Trimming took 0 bases from V and 7 from J, leaving 10 bases between them. The CDR3 sequence is CAWSVEEQNEQFF. The CDR3 bases are TGTGCCTGGAGTGTCGAGGAGCAAAATGAGCAGTTCTTC.

The rearrangement links TRBV7-8 to TRBJ2-7, with 7 bases matching TRBD2. CDR3 size: 14 residues. In germline, CDR1 is SGHVS, CDR2 FQNEAQ. The V gene end was trimmed by 7 bases and the J gene end by 3 bases; junction bases not matched to a gene: 9. This CDR3 is CASTWGGSLYEQYF. The CDR3, as DNA: TGTGCCAGCACGTGGGGCGGGAGCCTCTACGAGCAGTACTTC.

The chain carries TRBV28 and TRBJ1-4, with 8 bases lining up with TRBD1. The junction had 3 bases not matched to a gene; V was cut back by 6 bases and J by 3 bases. There are 14 residues in the CDR3. The germline gives CDR1 MDHEN, CDR2 SYDVKM. The CDR3 bases are TGTGCCAGCAGCCGGACAGGGTCTAATGAAAAACTGTTTTTT. This encodes CASSRTGSNEKLFF.

The J gene is TRBJ1-2, the V gene TRBV29-1; D is possibly TRBD1 (6 bases). Between the trimmed V and J ends, which lost 6 bases and 0 bases, there was a span of 14 bases. Germline values: CDR1 SQVTM, CDR2 ANQGSEA. This CDR3 is 14 amino acids long. CDR3 nucleotide sequence: TGCAGCGTCCGATCCGACAGGCCTAACTATGGCTACACCTTC. Its translation is CSVRSDRPNYGYTF.

The rearrangement joins TRBV7-2 to TRBJ2-3; 8 bases match TRBD2. With 2 bases clipped from V and 3 bases from J, the junction kept 10 bases outside the gene matches. CDR1 is SGHTA and CDR2 is FQGNSA in the germline V gene. The CDR3 is made up of 17 amino acids. CDR3 DNA: TGTGCCAGCAGCTTAAGGCAGCGGGAGTGGGGAACAGATACGCAGTATTTT. Protein product: CASSLRQREWGTDTQYF.

This clone is a singleton in its sample. V and J are TRBV6-5 and TRBJ2-1; the match to TRBD2 covers 7 bases. V was clipped by 8 bases and J by 5 bases; unmatched bases: 6. The CDR3 runs 13 residues. Germline V gene sequence: CDR1 MNHEY, CDR2 SVGAGI. The CDR3 sequence is CASWAGVNNEQFF. The DNA for the CDR3 is TGTGCCAGCTGGGCGGGAGTAAACAATGAGCAGTTCTTC.

The J gene is TRBJ2-1, the V gene TRBV18, with 10 bases fitting TRBD2. The V and J ends lost 0 bases and 4 bases, in that order; junction bases with no gene match: 0. CDR1 is KGHSH, CDR2 LQKENI, per germline. The CDR3 has 15 amino acids. The DNA of the CDR3 is TGTGCCAGCTCACCACCGACTAGCGGGTACAATGAGCAGTTCTTC. Translating it yields CASSPPTSGYNEQFF.

The chain combines TRBV9 with TRBJ2-3; a weak D match, TRBD2 (6 bases). The V gene lost 4 bases and the J gene lost 0 bases, with 12 bases spanning the gap. The CDR3 is 15 amino acids. CDR1 SGDLS and CDR2 YYNGEE come from the germline V gene. The CDR3 bases are TGTGCCAGCAGCCTATTCAGCGGGAGCACAGATACGCAGTATTTT. It codes for CASSLFSGSTDTQYF.

This chain links TRBV5-6 with TRBJ2-5; 8 bases line up with TRBD1. V lost 3 bases and J lost 4; bases outside the gene matches: 8. The CDR3 covers 15 residues. Germline V CDR1 and CDR2: SGHDT, YYEEEE. CDR3 protein: CASSSSGQGGETQYF. As DNA, the CDR3 is TGTGCCAGCAGCTCTTCAGGACAGGGCGGAGAGACCCAGTACTTC.

The chain joins TRBV2 to TRBJ2-5, with a possible D match to TRBD1 (6 bases). V lost 4 bases and J 1 base, leaving 10 bases between the germline ends. Per germline, CDR1 SNHLY and CDR2 FYNNEI. The CDR3 loop spans 14 amino acids. DNA for the CDR3: TGTGCCAGCAGTGGCAGGGGTTTCCAAGAGACCCAGTACTTC. Protein sequence: CASSGRGFQETQYF.

The rearrangement joins TRBV20-1 to TRBJ2-7, with no clear D. CDR1 is DFQATT and CDR2 is SNEGSKA in the germline V gene (reference sequence). The V gene lost 3 bases and the J gene lost 2 bases, with 11 bases spanning the gap. The CDR3 consists of 13 residues. DNA of the CDR3: TGCAGTGCTAGTTCACTGTCCACCTACGAGCAGTACTTC. Translating it yields CSASSLSTYEQYF.

V usage is TRBV10-3 and J usage is TRBJ1-1, with D uncertain. This CDR3 has 15 residues. Germline-derived CDR1 and CDR2 are ENHRY and SYGVKD. Trimming cost V 2 bases and J 0 bases, with 10 bases left between them. This chain's CDR3 is CAISENPGVNTEAFF. The CDR3 DNA is TGTGCCATCAGTGAGAATCCCGGGGTGAACACTGAAGCTTTCTTT.

V is TRBV28 and J is TRBJ1-5; TRBD1 matches at 7 bases. The CDR3 spans 15 residues. Trimming cost V 8 bases and J 1 base; bases outside gene matches: 8. Germline V lookup: CDR1 MDHEN, CDR2 SYDVKM. The CDR3 sequence: CASCSRGLSNQPQHF. The CDR3 DNA reads as TGTGCCAGCTGCTCCAGGGGGTTGAGCAATCAGCCCCAGCATTTT.

This chain uses TRBV21-1 with TRBJ1-6. TRBV21-1 is a pseudogene locus. The CDR3 sequence is 14 residues long. This chain's CDR3 is CASSNGFGGSPLHF. CDR3 bases: TGTGCCAGCAGCAACGGGTTTGGAGGTTCACCCCTCCACTTT.

The CDR3 here is CASRDSGEYYEQYF. The CDR3 DNA follows: TGTGCCAGCAGGGACTCGGGAGAATACTACGAGCAGTACTTC. V usage is TRBV6-5 and J usage is TRBJ2-7, with D possibly matching TRBD2 (6 bases). Trimming shortened V by 6 bases and J by 3 bases, and 15 bases separated the two germline ends. CDR1 is MNHEY, CDR2 SVGAGI, per germline. The CDR3 loop spans 14 amino acids.